The entry below gives a single T cell receptor beta chain sequence along with its context. Its antigen is unknown. The data were obtained in a study of blood T cells in healthy people across ages. Whole-study findings and limits: Donors of long life had a larger count of naive CD4+ cells and greater diversity than aged donors. In older individuals, TCR beta diversity per million T cells was lower, falling roughly linearly with age.

Primed by a sample-barcoded 5' primer and a J-beta primer mix, a second PCR proceeded for roughly 7 to 12 cycles. TCRdb re-analysed the 5' RACE reads in MiXCR, keeping a single row per CDR3 protein. The table has 1,500,000 or so distinct CDR3 sequences, roughly 43% seen once. Trimming took 2 bases from V and 5 from J; bases not matched to a gene: 11. This CDR3 is built from 17 residues. From germline, CDR1 is MGHRA and CDR2 YSYEKL. The authors drew around 9.3 milliliters of peripheral blood from each donor. Each sample gave at least 7 million isolated PBMCs. The specimen was blood. The chain combines TRBV4-1 with TRBJ2-1, with 8 bases that match TRBD2. The source is a woman between 18 and 30 years old in good health. This chain's CDR3 is CASSQRSGGVKDNEQFF. As DNA, the CDR3 is TGCGCCAGCAGCCAACGGTCCGGGGGGGTTAAGGACAATGAGCAGTTCTTC.